The 27 T cell receptor beta chains presented below share a single source sample, sequenced in a study of T cell changes during pregnancy in multiple sclerosis. Repertoires were generated with immunoSEQ multiplex PCR, while TCRdb's copy carries only in-frame clones and drops some. The table lists 55,000 to 65,000 clones, about 92% of them singletons. Sequences were derived from peripheral blood, sampled in the first trimester of pregnancy. The receptors were sampled from a female donor in good health, enrolled as a control in a pregnancy study.

Only one count was recorded for this clone. V and J are TRBV13 and TRBJ1-1; perhaps TRBD1 as D (5 bases). The length of the CDR3 is 16 residues. The V gene's germline CDR1 is PRHDT and CDR2 FYEKMQ (reference sequence). Trimming took off 0 bases at V and 5 bases at J, with 16 bases between the two ends. CDR3 nucleotide sequence: TGTGCCAGCAGCTTAGGAGGGCCCCAGGGCGAGACTGAAGCTTTCTTT. It is translated as CASSLGGPQGETEAFF.

The chain uses TRBV7-9 and TRBJ1-1; weak D call: TRBD1 (6 bases). Germline V CDR1 and CDR2: SEHNR, FQNEAQ (reference sequence). This CDR3 is 14 amino acids long. The V and J ends lost 4 bases and 4 bases respectively, with 13 bases between them. CDR3 coding DNA: TGTGCCAGCAGCTCCCCAGGGGCGGTCACTGAAGCTTTCTTT. This codes for CASSSPGAVTEAFF.

This chain links TRBV29-1 with TRBJ1-2; D is unclear. V was clipped by 0 bases and J by 2 bases, with 13 bases between them. From germline, CDR1 is SQVTM and CDR2 ANQGSEA. The CDR3 totals 15 residues. CDR3 sequence reads: CSVEDPQATNYGYTF. DNA for the CDR3: TGCAGCGTTGAAGACCCTCAGGCGACGAACTATGGCTACACCTTC.

The rearrangement links TRBV28 to TRBJ2-7; possible D gene TRBD1, 5 bases. The CDR3 covers 14 residues. In germline, CDR1 is MDHEN, CDR2 SYDVKM. V lost 2 bases and J lost 4, with 12 bases in between. CDR3 region: CASSLHRFLYEQYF. The CDR3 DNA reads TGTGCCAGCAGTTTACACAGGTTCCTATACGAGCAGTACTTC.

The chain is built from TRBV7-8 and TRBJ2-1, with TRBD2 identical over 9 bases. J gave up 8 bases and V 5 bases, and 7 bases lay outside the gene matches. Germline V lookup: CDR1 SGHVS, CDR2 FQNEAQ. This CDR3 has 14 residues. CDR3 nucleotide sequence: TGTGCCAGCAGCCGGAGGGTAGCGGGGGATGAGCAGTTCTTC. Translated: CASSRRVAGDEQFF.

The chain employs TRBV7-9 and TRBJ1-4; 7 nucleotides line up with TRBD1. The CDR3 contains 14 residues. Germline V gives CDR1 SEHNR, CDR2 FQNEAQ (reference sequence). The V gene end was trimmed by 5 bases and the J gene end by 6 bases; junction bases not matched to a gene: 6. CDR3 loop: CASSEQGRYEKLFF. The CDR3 DNA follows: TGTGCCAGCAGCGAACAGGGGCGTTATGAAAAACTGTTTTTT.

The gene calls are TRBV7-6 and TRBJ2-2, with D tentatively TRBD2 (6 bases). Germline V lookup: CDR1 SGHVS, CDR2 FNYEAQ. Trimming pared 2 bases from V and 4 bases from J, leaving 14 bases between. The CDR3 loop spans 16 amino acids. This chain's CDR3 is CASSLPVGGGTGELFF. The CDR3 DNA sequence: TGTGCCAGCAGCTTACCAGTGGGAGGCGGCACCGGGGAGCTGTTTTTT.

This chain links TRBV13 with TRBJ2-1; a possible D gene is TRBD1 (5 bases). V gave up 4 bases and J gave up 7 bases, with 11 bases separating them. CDR1 is PRHDT, CDR2 FYEKMQ, per germline (reference sequence). The CDR3 is 13 amino acids. CDR3 residues: CASSSYRLNEQFF. CDR3 coding DNA: TGTGCCAGCAGCTCGTACAGGTTGAATGAGCAGTTCTTC.

The chain employs TRBV9 and TRBJ2-2; TRBD2 matches 11 bases. The CDR3 length is 23 residues. Trimming removed 0 bases from V and 0 bases from J; junction bases left unmatched: 19. Germline V gene sequence: CDR1 SGDLS, CDR2 YYNGEE. The CDR3: CASSVDIRLDLSGRGTNTGELFF. The CDR3 nucleotides read TGTGCCAGCAGCGTAGACATTCGCTTGGATCTTAGCGGGAGGGGAACGAACACCGGGGAGCTGTTTTTT.

This clone was detected only once. The chain joins TRBV11-2 to TRBJ2-2, with D possibly matching TRBD1 (5 bases). Germline V CDR1 and CDR2: SGHAT, FQNNGV. V lost 2 bases, J lost 6 bases, and 7 bases lay in between. There are 13 residues in the CDR3. The CDR3 DNA reads as TGTGCCAGCAGCTTACCAGGGCCCGGGGAGCTGTTTTTT. It codes for CASSLPGPGELFF.

This sequence joins TRBV18 and TRBJ2-1; perhaps TRBD2 as D (6 bases). Germline CDR1 KGHSH, CDR2 LQKENI. V lost 6 bases to trimming and J lost 7 bases, with 13 bases between them. The CDR3 loop spans 13 amino acids. The DNA for the CDR3 is TGTGCCAGCTCGGGACTCTCCCAGAATGAGCAGTTCTTC. Protein sequence: CASSGLSQNEQFF. Based on the CDR3 plus reference TRBV18 and TRBJ2-1, the full variable domain is NAGVMQNPRHLVRRRGQEARLRCSPMKGHSHVYWYRQLPEEGLKFMVYLQKENIIDESGMPKERFSAEFPKEGPSILRIQQVVRGDSAAYFCASSGLSQNEQFFGPGTRLTVL.

The chain has TRBV19 and TRBJ1-2; TRBD1 agrees at 8 bases. After removal of 3 bases from V and 3 bases from J, the junction contained 6 bases not matched to a gene. The CDR3 has 15 amino acids. The V gene's germline CDR1 is LNHDA and CDR2 SQIVND (reference sequence). This CDR3 is CASSILSGGYYGYTF. The CDR3 region has the DNA TGTGCCAGTAGTATCCTGTCAGGGGGCTACTATGGCTACACCTTC. Combining the CDR3 with reference TRBV19 and TRBJ1-2 gives the whole variable domain DGGITQSPKYLFRKEGQNVTLSCEQNLNHDAMYWYRQDPGQGLRLIYYSQIVNDFQKGDIAEGYSVSREKKESFPLTVTSAQKNPTAFYLCASSILSGGYYGYTFGSGTRLTVV.

The chain joins TRBV28 to TRBJ1-4, with D perhaps matching TRBD1 (6 bases). Germline assignment: CDR1 MDHEN and CDR2 SYDVKM. Trimming cost V 6 bases and J 5 bases, with 10 bases left between them. CDR3 size: 13 residues. DNA of the CDR3: TGTGCCAGCAGCTTCGGACAGAATGAAAAACTGTTTTTT. It codes for CASSFGQNEKLFF.

The rearrangement joins TRBV5-4 to TRBJ1-2; 8 nucleotides align to TRBD1. Unmatched junction bases numbered 9, after V lost 3 bases and J lost 5 bases. CDR3 size: 15 residues. Germline loops: CDR1 SGHNT, CDR2 YYREEE (reference sequence). The CDR3 DNA sequence: TGTGCCAGCAGCTCCTCCCGGGACAGGCCTTATGGCTACACCTTC. This gives the protein CASSSSRDRPYGYTF.

V gene TRBV5-4 combines with J gene TRBJ2-3, with 9 bases aligning to TRBD2. CDR1 is SGHNT and CDR2 is YYREEE in the germline V gene (reference sequence). This CDR3 has 16 amino acids. With 2 bases clipped from V and 2 bases from J, the junction kept 6 bases outside the gene matches. CDR3 region: CASSFRTSENTDTQYF. The CDR3 region has the DNA TGTGCCAGCAGCTTCCGGACTAGCGAAAACACAGATACGCAGTATTTT. Variable domain in full (rest from reference TRBV5-4 and TRBJ2-3): ETGVTQSPTHLIKTRGQQVTLRCSSQSGHNTVSWYQQALGQGPQFIFQYYREEENGRGNFPPRFSGLQFPNYSSELNVNALELDDSALYLCASSFRTSENTDTQYFGPGTRLTVL.

This chain joins TRBV6-6 and TRBJ2-1; 9 nucleotides match TRBD1. This CDR3 has 16 amino acids. Germline V gives CDR1 MNHNY, CDR2 SVGAGI (reference sequence). With 5 bases clipped from V and 4 bases from J, the junction kept 9 bases outside the gene matches. The CDR3 bases are TGTGCCAGCAGTCTTATGGGACAGGGCCTATACAATGAGCAGTTCTTC. It codes for CASSLMGQGLYNEQFF.

The chain recombines TRBV7-3 with TRBJ1-2, with a weak D call TRBD1 (6 bases). This CDR3 is built from 15 residues. From germline, CDR1 is SGHTA and CDR2 FQGTGA. The V gene lost 5 bases and the J gene lost 2 bases, with 15 bases spanning the gap. The CDR3, as DNA: TGTGCCAGCAGCCCTGGTGGGGGCGCGAACTATGGCTACACCTTC. This gives the protein CASSPGGGANYGYTF. The variable domain in full, with the rest retrieved from reference TRBV7-3 and TRBJ1-2, is GAGVSQTPSNKVTEKGKYVELRCDPISGHTALYWYRQSLGQGPEFLIYFQGTGAADDSGLPNDRFFAVRPEGSVSTLKIQRTERGDSAVYLCASSPGGGANYGYTFGSGTRLTVV.

The V gene is TRBV7-8, the J gene TRBJ2-3, with 9 bases aligning to TRBD2. This CDR3 has 17 residues. CDR1 SGHVS and CDR2 FQNEAQ come from the germline V gene. The ends lost 6 bases at V and 3 bases at J; junction bases unmatched: 13. The CDR3 nucleotides are TGTGCCAGCAGGCCATGGGTGGCTAGCGGGGAGACAGATACGCAGTATTTT. It is translated as CASRPWVASGETDTQYF. The full variable domain, its missing parts supplied by reference TRBV7-8 and TRBJ2-3, is GAGVSQSPRYKVAKRGQDVALRCDPISGHVSLFWYQQALGQGPEFLTYFQNEAQLDKSGLPSDRFFAERPEGSVSTLKIQRTQQEDSAVYLCASRPWVASGETDTQYFGPGTRLTVL.

In its sample, this clone was seen once. This chain joins TRBV28 and TRBJ2-7; 9 positions match TRBD2. CDR1 MDHEN and CDR2 SYDVKM come from the germline V gene. This CDR3 comprises 17 residues. Unmatched junction bases numbered 12, after V lost 6 bases and J lost 0 bases. The CDR3 sequence: CASRGVAGDPSSYEQYF. In DNA, the CDR3 is TGTGCCAGCAGAGGAGTAGCGGGAGACCCGAGCTCCTACGAGCAGTACTTC.

This chain links TRBV7-9 with TRBJ2-7; 9 positions match TRBD1. J lost 7 bases, V lost 4 bases, and 5 bases had no gene match. Per the germline V gene, CDR1 is SEHNR and CDR2 is FQNEAQ (reference sequence). This CDR3 has 13 amino acids. As DNA, the CDR3 is TGTGCCAGCAGCTCAGGACAGGGGTGGGAGCAGTACTTC. It translates to CASSSGQGWEQYF.

The chain is built from TRBV27 and TRBJ2-2; the match to TRBD2 covers 8 bases. Germline values: CDR1 MNHEY, CDR2 SMNVEV (reference sequence). V was clipped by 6 bases and J by 1 base; unmatched bases: 1. The CDR3 totals 14 residues. The CDR3 DNA is TGTGCCAGCAGACTAGCGGAGAACACCGGGGAGCTGTTTTTT. Translation: CASRLAENTGELFF.

This chain connects TRBV27 to TRBJ1-2, with 9 nucleotides matching TRBD1. CDR3 length: 13 amino acids. Trimming took 3 bases from V and 7 from J; bases not matched to a gene: 3. Germline CDR1 is MNHEY and CDR2 is SMNVEV (reference sequence). CDR3 sequence: CASSFGQGFGYTF. The CDR3 nucleotides read TGTGCCAGCAGTTTTGGACAGGGGTTTGGCTACACCTTC.

The chain joins TRBV6-5 to TRBJ2-1; 11 positions match TRBD2. The CDR3 consists of 15 residues. Germline CDR1 reads MNHEY; CDR2 reads SVGAGI. Unmatched junction bases numbered 7, after V lost 8 bases and J lost 4 bases. The CDR3 coding sequence is TGTGCCAGCGGATGGACTAGCGGGCTATACAATGAGCAGTTCTTC. It is translated as CASGWTSGLYNEQFF.

This clone appeared a single time. The chain joins TRBV18 to TRBJ2-1, with a weak D call TRBD2 (6 bases). The V gene lost 3 bases and the J gene lost 12 bases, with 21 bases spanning the gap. This CDR3 has 15 amino acids. Per the germline V gene, CDR1 is KGHSH and CDR2 is LQKENI. Written as DNA, the CDR3 is TGTGCCAGCTCACCGGCGGGACTCGGAGACATGCTGCAGTTCTTC. It specifies CASSPAGLGDMLQFF.

CDR3 in amino acids: CASSSSPGQVAYGTDTQYF. CDR3 nucleotide sequence: TGTGCCAGTAGTTCCTCTCCGGGACAGGTAGCCTATGGCACAGATACGCAGTATTTT. J is TRBJ2-3 and V is TRBV19; 8 bases fit TRBD1. The V and J ends lost 5 bases and 1 base, in that order; junction bases with no gene match: 17. The CDR3 is made up of 19 amino acids. CDR1 and CDR2 from the germline V gene are LNHDA and SQIVND (reference sequence).

CDR3 protein: CASSLAGQPGNTIYF. In DNA form, the CDR3 reads TGTGCCAGCAGCTTAGCGGGACAACCCGGAAACACCATATATTTT. The chain links TRBV11-2 to TRBJ1-3, with TRBD1 as a possible D gene (6 bases). V lost 1 base, J lost 4 bases, and 11 bases lay in between. Per germline, CDR1 SGHAT and CDR2 FQNNGV. The CDR3 runs 15 residues.

This clone showed up just once. The chain carries TRBV2 and TRBJ2-7; 7 nucleotides agree with TRBD1. Trimming took 7 bases from V and 2 from J; bases not matched to a gene: 11. The length of the CDR3 is 15 residues. Germline values: CDR1 SNHLY, CDR2 FYNNEI. CDR3 sequence: CASKLGGQGPYEQYF. The DNA of the CDR3 is TGTGCCAGCAAATTAGGGGGCCAGGGTCCCTACGAGCAGTACTTC.